Listed below are T cell receptor beta chains from one sample, sequenced in a study of T cell responses to AZD1222 COVID-19 vaccine. Clones were sequenced by immunoSEQ multiplex PCR, and TCRdb holds only the in-frame ones, with some missing. The repertoire holds 70,000 or so clones, about four fifths seen once, with 6.5% in the top ten. Sequenced material: peripheral blood, taken 28 days after the second AZD1222 dose. Receptors originate from an adult who received the AZD1222 COVID-19 vaccine. Each CDR3 is given with its conserved first and last residue. A D gene is named only where the DNA matches it firmly. For some rows the clone size is stated as once, few or many, or as a class when expanded; others skip it.

V: TRBV2
D: .
size: .
J: TRBJ2-7
DNA: TGTGCCAGCAGGGGGGACCGACACTCCTACGAGCAGTACTTC
CDR3: CASRGDRHSYEQYF

V: TRBV10-3
D: .
size: few
J: TRBJ1-1
DNA: TGTGCCATCAGTGATGTTGGGGCAGCCAACACTGAAGCTTTCTTT
CDR3: CAISDVGAANTEAFF

V: TRBV2
D: TRBD1
size: .
J: TRBJ1-5
DNA: TGTGCCAGCAGTGCGGACAGGGTTAGCAATCAGCCCCAGCATTTT
CDR3: CASSADRVSNQPQHF

V: TRBV4-2
D: .
size: .
J: TRBJ1-2
DNA: TGTGCCAGCAGCCAAATGCCGTGGCAGGGAGGAGGCTACACCTTC
CDR3: CASSQMPWQGGGYTF

V: TRBV4-1
D: .
size: .
J: TRBJ1-2
DNA: TGCGCCAGCAGCGCGCCCGCCCGGGCCCCCCGAGGTGGCTACACCTTC
CDR3: CASSAPARAPRGGYTF

V: TRBV11-2
D: .
size: .
J: TRBJ1-3
DNA: TGTGCCAGCTCCCGAGGTCCCGGAAACACCATATATTTT
CDR3: CASSRGPGNTIYF

V: TRBV29-1
D: TRBD2
size: .
J: TRBJ2-3
DNA: TGCAGCGTTGACCCTCTGGCGGGGGGCGATACTAGCACAGATACGCAGTATTTT
CDR3: CSVDPLAGGDTSTDTQYF

V: TRBV3-1/TRBV3-2
D: .
size: few
J: TRBJ2-5
DNA: TGTGCCAGCTTAGGAGGGGGAGGGGAGACCCAGTACTTC
CDR3: CASLGGGGETQYF

V: TRBV4-2
D: TRBD2
size: .
J: TRBJ2-3
DNA: TGTGCCAGCAGCTCGCGCGGGGGGGTTCCGGATACGCAGTATTTT
CDR3: CASSSRGGVPDTQYF

V: TRBV7-2
D: .
size: .
J: TRBJ1-6
DNA: TGTGCCAGCAGCTTAAGCTCCTATAATTCACCCCTCCACTTT
CDR3: CASSLSSYNSPLHF

V: TRBV28
D: .
size: once
J: TRBJ1-1
DNA: TGTGCCAGCAGTTTTAGCCTCGTTCTAGGGGAGAACACTGAAGCTTTCTTT
CDR3: CASSFSLVLGENTEAFF

V: TRBV27
D: .
size: once
J: TRBJ1-2
DNA: TGTGCCAGCAGTTTAACCCCCGACAGGTCTCACTATGGCTACACCTTC
CDR3: CASSLTPDRSHYGYTF

V: TRBV18
D: TRBD1
size: .
J: TRBJ2-7
DNA: TGTGCCAGCTCACCACCGGAGGGACAGGCGTTCTACGAGCAGTACTTC
CDR3: CASSPPEGQAFYEQYF

V: TRBV14
D: TRBD1
size: .
J: TRBJ2-7
DNA: TGTGCCAGCAGCCCCCTAGGAGATGACAGGGCCTACGAGCAGTACTTC
CDR3: CASSPLGDDRAYEQYF

V: TRBV30
D: .
size: .
J: TRBJ1-3
DNA: TGTGCCTGGGGAGTGGGGGGCATGACGCGAAACACCATATATTTT
CDR3: CAWGVGGMTRNTIYF

V: TRBV5-1
D: .
size: .
J: TRBJ2-1
DNA: TGCGCCAGCAGCTTGGTTCTAGACCATGAGCAGTTCTTC
CDR3: CASSLVLDHEQFF

V: TRBV10-2
D: TRBD1
size: once
J: TRBJ2-7
DNA: TGCGCCAGCAGTGGACAGGGGGCGTCCTACGAGCAGTACTTC
CDR3: CASSGQGASYEQYF

V: TRBV6-5
D: TRBD1
size: .
J: TRBJ1-5
DNA: TGTGCCAGCAGTTACGGACAGGGTACTCAGCCCCAGCATTTT
CDR3: CASSYGQGTQPQHF

V: TRBV7-2
D: TRBD1
size: .
J: TRBJ1-2
DNA: TGTGCCAGCAGCTCGGGACAGAACTATGGCTACACCTTC
CDR3: CASSSGQNYGYTF

V: TRBV5-1
D: TRBD1
size: .
J: TRBJ2-7
DNA: TGCGCCAGCAGCTCCGGGACAGGGGGCTTGGACGAGCAGTACTTC
CDR3: CASSSGTGGLDEQYF

V: TRBV2
D: .
size: .
J: TRBJ1-5
DNA: TGTGCCAGCAGTGAAAGGTTTGACGGGGTACAGCCCCAGCATTTT
CDR3: CASSERFDGVQPQHF

V: TRBV10-2
D: TRBD1
size: once
J: TRBJ1-3
DNA: TGCGCCAGTTCCGACAGGGGCTCTGGAAACACCATATATTTT
CDR3: CASSDRGSGNTIYF

V: TRBV20-1
D: .
size: .
J: TRBJ1-2
DNA: TGCAGTGCCTTACACTCGCGGGACACCTTC
CDR3: CSALHSRDTF

V: TRBV6-5
D: .
size: .
J: TRBJ1-6
DNA: TGTGCCAGCAGTTACTCCGGTCGCGGGGATTCACCCCTCCACTTT
CDR3: CASSYSGRGDSPLHF

V: TRBV12-3/TRBV12-4
D: .
size: .
J: TRBJ1-1
DNA: TGTGCCAGCAGTCGGACCCTGGAGACTGAAGCTTTCTTT
CDR3: CASSRTLETEAFF